This T cell receptor beta chain is from a study of blood T cell repertoires in COVID-19 (TCRdb year 2020). Regarding the research as a whole: Samples from collaborators originated in the United States, Italy and Spain and spanned both the acute and convalescent phases of COVID-19. The prospective study material was composed of cDNA or gDNA derived from T cells, B-cell-depleted T cells, or PBMCs. Deeply sampled blood TCRbeta repertoires from subjects exposed to, actively infected with, or recovered from COVID-19 were included in the dataset. The repertoires were released in a freely available public database meant as a resource for research on the immune response to SARS-CoV-2. Samples came from the ongoing ImmuneRACE study (first 160 participants) plus 1,254 subjects from 6 global collaborators. A de-identified subject ID, COVID-19 status, age in years and sex were almost always included in the sample metadata. Where available, HLA class I and class II types were obtained from metadata supplied by the sample provider rather than from assay-based typing. Overall results and qualifications from the work: The amount of clinical and demographic metadata varied by source and participant and was provided uncurated.

Turning to this clone: Its antigen has not been determined. Qualities for individual bases were not recorded, and no much larger clone is one base off.

TCRbeta CDR3 regions were amplified from genomic DNA using the immunoSEQ Assay, a bias-controlled multiplex PCR. Regarding the original processing steps: Nucleated cell counts per sample were estimated from amplification of reference gene primers within the assay. Sequence reads were collapsed and filtered to measure the absolute abundance of every unique TCRbeta CDR3 rearrangement. For each sample, productive Simpson clonality was calculated by taking the square root of Simpson's diversity index across productive rearrangements. The source is immuneACCESS, and TCRdb retained only in-frame sequences with V and J called. Part of the clones is not carried over; for the studies checked, unresolved V genes explain less than half of this, and the remainder is unexplained. V and J calls and clone size follow that table, whereas D and trimming were derived from the DNA. In this sample the table shows roughly 150,000 clones, around 87% of which occur a single time. Of the sample, about 15% falls within the top ten clones.

The collaborating institutions used their own protocols to collect whole blood in K2EDTA tubes. For TCRbeta analysis, collaborators shipped samples as frozen whole blood, isolated PBMCs, or DNA extracted from either of those sample types. Taken from cysteine to phenylalanine, the CDR3 has 15 residues. Of all the DNA, just the CDR3 is kept, 45 bases in frame from base 1. CDR1 and CDR2, per the germline V gene, are SGHRS and YFSETQ. Compared with germline, V lacks 0 bases and J lacks 0 bases; bases without a gene match: 2. The sample consisted of peripheral blood. The sequence was collected from a middle-aged woman with acute or convalescent COVID-19. The rearranged segments are TRBV5-1 and TRBJ2-7; TRBD2 lines up with 8 middle nucleotides. The encoded CDR3 is CASSLGGGNSYEQYF. The nucleotide sequence is TGCGCCAGCAGCTTGGGCGGGGGGAACTCCTACGAGCAGTACTTC.